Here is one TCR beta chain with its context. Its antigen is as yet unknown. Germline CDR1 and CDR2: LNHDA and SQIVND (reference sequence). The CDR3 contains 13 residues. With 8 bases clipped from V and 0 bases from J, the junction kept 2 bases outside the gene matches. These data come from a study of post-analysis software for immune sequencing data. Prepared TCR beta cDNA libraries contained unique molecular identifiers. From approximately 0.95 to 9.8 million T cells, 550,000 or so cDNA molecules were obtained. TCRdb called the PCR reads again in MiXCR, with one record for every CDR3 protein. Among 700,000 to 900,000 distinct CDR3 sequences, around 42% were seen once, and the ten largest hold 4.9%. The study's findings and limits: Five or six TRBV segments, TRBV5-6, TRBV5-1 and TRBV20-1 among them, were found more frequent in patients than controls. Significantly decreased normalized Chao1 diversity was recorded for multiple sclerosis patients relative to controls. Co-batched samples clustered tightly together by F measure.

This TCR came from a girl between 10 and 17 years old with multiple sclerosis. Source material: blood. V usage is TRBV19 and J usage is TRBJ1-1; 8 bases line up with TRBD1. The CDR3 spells CASRTGLNTEAFF. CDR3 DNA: TGTGCCAGTCGGACAGGGTTGAACACTGAAGCTTTCTTT.